The rows below give T cell receptor beta chains drawn from one sample of a study of blood T cell repertoires in COVID-19. TCRdb's table, derived via immunoSEQ multiplex PCR, lists solely in-frame clones and lacks some. The profile covers under 300,000 clones, with around 83% appearing a single time and approximately 2% taken by the ten largest. Source material: peripheral blood. The receptors originated from a young man who had recovered from COVID-19. CDR3s leave out the opening cysteine and the closing phenylalanine or tryptophan.

J gene | V gene | CDR3 protein
TRBJ2-5 | TRBV7-9 | ASSSSRGRTDTETQY
TRBJ2-7 | TRBV9 | ASSVEGAKGYEQY
TRBJ1-5 | TRBV7-2 | ASSIGQVQPQH
TRBJ2-5 | TRBV6-5 | ASSRGPGETQY
TRBJ1-3 | TRBV3-1/TRBV3-2 | ASRAQGAIYGNTIY
TRBJ2-1 | TRBV7-9 | ASSLKRGGHNEQF
TRBJ1-1 | TRBV19 | ASSISRGEAF
TRBJ1-2 | TRBV6-6 | ASRDGGGTLNYGYT
TRBJ1-2 | TRBV7-9 | ASSSAGGNLYGYT
TRBJ2-5 | TRBV7-4 | ARQLAGGPYQETQY
TRBJ2-3 | TRBV2 | ASSLGVDTQY
TRBJ1-2 | TRBV18 | ASSPRQGAGNYGYT
TRBJ1-2 | TRBV7-2 | ASSSFDPTGIYGYT
TRBJ1-1 | TRBV10-3 | ATGAGNTEAF
TRBJ2-1 | TRBV6-2/TRBV6-3 | ASSPIVNEQF
TRBJ1-5 | TRBV18 | ASSPSRGSKPQH
TRBJ1-5 | TRBV11-2 | ASGWGERQPQH
TRBJ1-4 | TRBV19 | ASKEDPNEKLF
TRBJ2-3 | TRBV14 | ASSQSGETQY
TRBJ2-5 | TRBV7-2 | ASSLGSGGAAETQY
TRBJ1-5 | TRBV27 | ASSPGGQPQH
TRBJ2-5 | TRBV27 | ASSLYPTIETQY
TRBJ1-5 | TRBV6-6 | ASTYGRGTGQPQH
TRBJ1-1 | TRBV25-1 | ASSEQVNTEAF
TRBJ2-1 | TRBV4-2 | ASSLPSGGTGYNEQF
TRBJ2-2 | TRBV14 | ASSQDRGQGGTGELF
TRBJ1-3 | TRBV4-1 | ASSQRWLSGNTIY
TRBJ2-7 | TRBV7-9 | ASSLSQGLYEQY
TRBJ1-1 | TRBV13 | ASSIGTGALDTEAF
TRBJ2-3 | TRBV29-1 | SVGPSGVLGTQY
TRBJ1-5 | TRBV28 | ASSFGQLIQPQH
TRBJ2-3 | TRBV28 | ASSGSGVLADTQY
TRBJ1-6 | TRBV18 | ASSRLTGDDSPLH
TRBJ2-5 | TRBV6-2/TRBV6-3 | ASSLALEETQY
TRBJ2-3 | TRBV24-1 | ATSDPGTSVDTQY
TRBJ1-1 | TRBV3-1/TRBV3-2 | ASSPRENTEAF
TRBJ1-4 | TRBV2 | ASRNRGMTTTNEKLF
TRBJ2-5 | TRBV6-6 | ASSYARDSLREAQY
TRBJ2-5 | TRBV20-1 | SASPQETQY
TRBJ1-2 | TRBV6-5 | ASRQPGQRDYGYT
TRBJ2-7 | TRBV10-3 | AINSGPNEQY
TRBJ1-1 | TRBV7-2 | ASSFQAGNTEAF
TRBJ2-1 | TRBV2 | ATSLGREQRF
TRBJ1-2 | TRBV24-1 | ATSDSFVGGYT
TRBJ2-2 | TRBV7-9 | ASSGRTGGWELF
TRBJ2-2 | TRBV2 | ASTSTETNTGELF
TRBJ2-3 | TRBV7-9 | ASLLGLRPADTQY
TRBJ1-5 | TRBV19 | ASRGQGAQPQH
TRBJ2-3 | TRBV12-3/TRBV12-4 | ASSRGVGTQY
TRBJ2-7 | TRBV6-5 | ASSYTRHQVNPEQY
TRBJ2-3 | TRBV4-2 | ASSPRDFTDTQY
TRBJ1-1 | TRBV19 | ASTARGVPRPNTEAF
TRBJ1-5 | TRBV5-8 | ASSLAVNQPQH